Reported below is one TCR beta chain. These data come from a study of blood T cell repertoires in COVID-19. TCRdb keeps only in-frame clones here, not all; method: immunoSEQ multiplex PCR. The table lists fewer than 500,000 clones, approximately 90% of them singletons, with roughly 0.7% in the top ten. This CDR3 is 15 amino acids long. The germline V gene encodes CDR1 KGHSH and CDR2 LQKENI. V lost 1 base and J lost 5; bases outside the gene matches: 4. The sequenced material came from PBMCs or T cells enriched from blood (not recorded which). This sequence joins TRBV18 and TRBJ2-7; 11 nucleotides align to TRBD1. This TCR derives from a woman between 18 and 29 years old who had recovered from COVID-19. The CDR3, as DNA: TGTGCCAGCTCACCACTCGGGACAGGGGGAAACGAGCAGTACTTC. Translation gives CASSPLGTGGNEQYF.